This TCR beta chain is from a study of radiotherapy plus CTLA-4 blockade in lung cancer. Study information: The study recorded objective responses in 15% to 20% of patients and disease control in approximately 31%.

Germline V gene data show CDR1 as KGHSH and CDR2 as LQKENI. V lost 3 bases to trimming and J lost 0 bases, with 20 bases between them. This CDR3 is 18 amino acids long. Generated by immunoSEQ multiplex PCR, the TCRdb table keeps only in-frame clones and is missing some. The sample holds approximately 94,000 clones, approximately 78% seen once. This clonotype originated in a human donor with non-small cell lung cancer that progressed on radiotherapy plus ipilimumab. The sequences come from peripheral blood, collected from a patient treated with radiotherapy plus ipilimumab. The chain carries TRBV18 and TRBJ1-1, with D tentatively TRBD1 (5 bases). CDR3 amino acids: CASSPVLRGQSMNTEAFF. CDR3 coding DNA: TGTGCCAGCTCACCGGTCCTCCGAGGACAATCCATGAACACTGAAGCTTTCTTT.